The entry below gives a single T cell receptor beta chain sequence along with its context. Its antigen is unknown. This specimen comes from a study of CXCR3-negative and CXCR3-positive naive CD8 T cells. Study findings and constraints: Memory CD8+ cells showed much lower diversity, while both naive subsets were comparably high. Against CXCR3-negative naive cells, CXCR3-positive naive cells showed more hydrophobic TRB CDR3s. With respect to TRBV-TRBJ usage, naive CXCR3-negative and CXCR3-positive cells were similar; memory differed.

CDR1 SGHRS and CDR2 YFSETQ come from the germline V gene. The CDR3 is made up of 15 amino acids. Through 5' RACE with UMI labels, the TRB cDNA libraries were prepared. One entry per CDR3 protein, without DNA, is what TCRdb gives after re-calling the 5' RACE reads. Its clone listing holds 85,000 to 130,000 distinct CDR3 sequences. CD45RO-CCR7+CD27+CD95- defined naive CD8+ T cells. This chain joins TRBV5-1 and TRBJ2-7; there is no DNA to check the TCRdb D call of TRBD2. Input material: naive CXCR3+ CD8+ T cells from blood. Subset denoted: CD45RO-CCR7+CD27+CD95- naive CD8+ T cells expressing CXCR3 (TNR3+). This receptor was identified in a human donor in good health. Some clones in this sample may be carry-over from other donors' samples. Here the CDR3 reads CASSFELAGVYEQYF. Full variable domain (outside the CDR3, taken from reference TRBV5-1 and TRBJ2-7): KAGVTQTPRYLIKTRGQQVTLSCSPISGHRSVSWYQQTPGQGLQFLFEYFSETQRNKGNFPGRFSGRQFSNSRSEMNVSTLELGDSALYLCASSFELAGVYEQYFGPGTRLTVT.